This TCR beta chain was documented in a study of T cell responses to AZD1222 COVID-19 vaccine. The CDR3 spans 15 residues. Germline V gene lookup returns CDR1 MNHEY and CDR2 SVGAGI. Trimming took off 6 bases at V and 2 bases at J, with 16 bases between the two ends. Generated by immunoSEQ multiplex PCR, the TCRdb table keeps only in-frame clones and is missing some. The sample records around 140,000 clones, over 90% being singletons. The chain links TRBV6-5 to TRBJ1-1, with D perhaps TRBD1 (5 bases). Sequenced here: peripheral blood, sampled 28 days after the second AZD1222 dose. The receptor was isolated from an adult who received the AZD1222 COVID-19 vaccine. DNA for the CDR3: TGTGCCAGCAGGGGAGACAGATTAACCAACACTGAAGCTTTCTTT. Its protein product is CASRGDRLTNTEAFF.